This T cell receptor beta chain was sequenced in a study of PD-1 blockade in classical Hodgkin lymphoma. The junction had 9 bases not matched to a gene; V was cut back by 2 bases and J by 0 bases. CDR1 and CDR2 from the germline V gene are SGHRS and YFSETQ. The CDR3 consists of 19 residues. Clones were sequenced by immunoSEQ multiplex PCR, and TCRdb holds only the in-frame ones, with some missing. Of approximately 49,000 clones in the sample, 60% to 80% were seen once. Documented time point: cycle 4 day 1 (C4D1), after 5 to 7 weeks of nivolumab. All patients experienced relapse after autologous stem cell transplantation, and brentuximab vedotin exposure was variable. Study results and limitations: Patients with a complete response exhibited baseline diversity comparable to newly diagnosed patients. Possible causes of repertoire differences, disease activity or prior therapy, remain undefined. According to reports, newly diagnosed patients had lower baseline TCR diversity than healthy donors, and relapsed/refractory patients had lower baseline TCR diversity still. Whereas CD4+ TCR diversity had risen significantly by C4D1, CD8+ TCR diversity had not.

To note about this clone: Its antigen is not known.

Material: peripheral blood mononuclear cells (PBMCs), obtained before the fourth cycle of nivolumab. The rearrangement joins TRBV5-1 to TRBJ2-3; 13 positions match TRBD2. The TCR sequence derives from a human donor with classical Hodgkin lymphoma. The CDR3 nucleotides read TGCGCCAGCAGCTTCGAGCGGACTAGCGGGGGAGCTAGCACAGATACGCAGTATTTT. This sequence encodes CASSFERTSGGASTDTQYF.